Shown below are 31 T cell receptor beta chains from a single sample sequenced in a study of T cells expressing NK-cell markers. TCRdb reprocessed the 5' RACE reads; each CDR3 protein has one entry and no DNA is given. This listing includes 400,000 or so distinct CDR3 sequences. Material: blood T cells: a sorted CD56 or NKG2C T cell subset, CD4+ or CD8+ T cells, or bulk PBMC T cells (not recorded which). Source of these receptors: a woman in her 50s in good health.

The chain has TRBV27 and TRBJ2-2. The length of the CDR3 is 15 residues. Germline CDR1 MNHEY, CDR2 SMNVEV (reference sequence). The CDR3: CASSKAQREQRELFF.

J is TRBJ1-1 and V is TRBV3-1; TCRdb reports TRBD1, a call that lacks DNA to check it against. The CDR3 consists of 13 residues. Germline V gene sequence: CDR1 LGHDT, CDR2 YNNKEL (reference sequence). The chain's CDR3 is CASSPTVRGEAFF.

The chain couples TRBV5-1 to TRBJ2-7; the D call of TRBD2 rests on TCRdb alone, since no DNA is present to check it. The CDR3 consists of 15 residues. Germline CDR1 is SGHRS and CDR2 is YFSETQ. CDR3 in amino acids: CASSLVSGGTYEQYF.

The chain combines TRBV5-4 with TRBJ2-3; absent DNA, TCRdb's TRBD2 call cannot be checked. Germline lookup yields CDR1 SGHNT and CDR2 YYREEE (reference sequence). This CDR3 comprises 16 residues. CDR3 sequence reads: CASSSLAFWGTDTQYF.

The rearrangement joins TRBV2 to TRBJ2-2; with no DNA, the TCRdb D assignment of TRBD1 cannot be verified. This CDR3 spans 16 amino acids. CDR1 and CDR2 from the germline V gene are SNHLY and FYNNEI. The CDR3 sequence: CASSFPPPSGTGELFF.

The J gene is TRBJ1-1, the V gene TRBV7-9. Looked up from germline, CDR1 is SEHNR and CDR2 is FQNEAQ (reference sequence). The CDR3 sequence is 18 residues long. CDR3 in amino acids: CASSLKVAAGEGNTEAFF.

V gene TRBV7-9 combines with J gene TRBJ2-7; TCRdb picks TRBD2, but there is no DNA to check that call. Germline CDR1 is SEHNR and CDR2 is FQNEAQ (reference sequence). The CDR3 totals 15 residues. The CDR3: CASSETSGRADEQYF.

The chain recombines TRBV7-6 with TRBJ2-2; TCRdb's D call, TRBD2, is unchecked because there is no DNA. CDR1 and CDR2 (germline): SGHVS, FNYEAQ. The CDR3 loop spans 17 amino acids. CDR3 loop: CASSLGSSGMNTGELFF.

The gene calls are TRBV3-1 and TRBJ2-7; the TRBD1 assignment by TCRdb is unverifiable without DNA. The CDR3 has 17 amino acids. Germline V lookup: CDR1 LGHDT, CDR2 YNNKEL (reference sequence). CDR3 amino acids: CASSQDPTGQGIYEQYF.

This chain uses TRBV5-1 with TRBJ1-4. Looked up from germline, CDR1 is SGHRS and CDR2 is YFSETQ. This CDR3 spans 17 amino acids. The CDR3 region is CASSGGLLEGANEKLFF. Looking up the rest from reference TRBV5-1 and TRBJ1-4 gives the full variable domain: KAGVTQTPRYLIKTRGQQVTLSCSPISGHRSVSWYQQTPGQGLQFLFEYFSETQRNKGNFPGRFSGRQFSNSRSEMNVSTLELGDSALYLCASSGGLLEGANEKLFFGSGTQLSVL.

The chain has TRBV15 and TRBJ2-3; lacking DNA, the TRBD2 call made by TCRdb goes unchecked. CDR1 and CDR2 from the germline V gene are LNHNV and YYDKDF (reference sequence). The CDR3 runs to 15 residues. The CDR3 protein is CATSRGGDLTDTQYF. The full variable domain, completed using reference TRBV15 and TRBJ2-3, is DAMVIQNPRYQVTQFGKPVTLSCSQTLNHNVMYWYQQKSSQAPKLLFHYYDKDFNNEADTPDNFQSRRPNTSFCFLDIRSPGLGDTAMYLCATSRGGDLTDTQYFGPGTRLTVL.

The CDR3: CASSFLGLQETQYF. This sequence joins TRBV27 and TRBJ2-5; the TRBD2 assignment by TCRdb is unverifiable without DNA. The length of the CDR3 is 14 residues. The germline CDR1 and CDR2 sequences are MNHEY and SMNVEV (reference sequence).

The J gene is TRBJ2-1, the V gene TRBV20-1; TCRdb's assignment of TRBD1 cannot be checked, as there is no DNA. CDR1 is DFQATT, CDR2 SNEGSKA, per germline (reference sequence). This CDR3 region has 14 residues. The CDR3 region is CSAPRGESDNEQFF.

The rearrangement uses TRBV11-2 and TRBJ2-1. The CDR3 sequence is 13 residues long. Germline-derived CDR1 and CDR2 are SGHAT and FQNNGV. This chain's CDR3 is CASSSESYNEQFF.

The chain combines TRBV27 with TRBJ2-7; TCRdb's assignment of TRBD2 cannot be checked, as there is no DNA. This CDR3 has 14 amino acids. The germline gives CDR1 MNHEY, CDR2 SMNVEV (reference sequence). The CDR3 protein is CASNIAGGMDEQYF.

The chain carries TRBV6-5 and TRBJ2-3. Germline V gives CDR1 MNHEY, CDR2 SVGAGI. CDR3 length: 17 residues. The CDR3 sequence is CASSRRIARISTDTQYF.

The chain combines TRBV9 with TRBJ2-5; the D call of TRBD1 rests on TCRdb alone, since no DNA is present to check it. This CDR3 comprises 15 residues. Germline CDR1 SGDLS, CDR2 YYNGEE. CDR3 residues: CASSVDRGLRETQYF. The full variable domain, with the rest looked up from reference TRBV9 and TRBJ2-5, is DSGVTQTPKHLITATGQRVTLRCSPRSGDLSVYWYQQSLDQGLQFLIQYYNGEERAKGNILERFSAQQFPDLHSELNLSSLELGDSALYFCASSVDRGLRETQYFGPGTRLLVL.

J is TRBJ2-2 and V is TRBV12-3 or TRBV12-4; as DNA is missing, the TRBD2 call by TCRdb cannot be tested. The CDR3 contains 16 residues. CDR3 protein: CASSYQSGSNTGELFF.

The rearrangement uses TRBV4-1 and TRBJ1-2; TCRdb returns TRBD1, unconfirmable since there is no DNA. Germline CDR1 MGHRA, CDR2 YSYEKL. CDR3 length: 13 residues. The CDR3 sequence: CASSHRTGEGYTF.

The gene calls are TRBV13 and TRBJ1-3. Germline lookup yields CDR1 PRHDT and CDR2 FYEKMQ (reference sequence). The CDR3 length is 15 residues. The CDR3 loop is CASSLGRSSGNTIYF.

The J gene is TRBJ1-1, the V gene TRBV5-5; TCRdb indicates TRBD1, and absent DNA this call remains unverified. Germline-derived CDR1 and CDR2 are SGHKS and YYEKEE (reference sequence). The length of the CDR3 is 15 residues. CDR3 region: CASSSRWGGDTEAFF.

This chain links TRBV7-9 with TRBJ2-1; without DNA, the TCRdb call of TRBD1 cannot be checked. The germline gives CDR1 SEHNR, CDR2 FQNEAQ (reference sequence). The CDR3 sequence is 13 residues long. CDR3 residues: CASSLPGVGEQFF.

The CDR3 sequence is CASSQPVGGNQPQHF. J is TRBJ1-5 and V is TRBV23-1; without DNA, the TCRdb call of TRBD1 cannot be checked. TRBV23-1 is labeled an ORF, and its function is uncertain. The CDR3 runs 15 residues.

The chain is built from TRBV7-6 and TRBJ2-1; TCRdb indicates TRBD1, and absent DNA this call remains unverified. The CDR3 has 13 amino acids. Germline-derived CDR1 and CDR2 are SGHVS and FNYEAQ. CDR3: CASCDPTSGEQFF.

CDR3 sequence reads: CATALAGLDNEQFF. The chain combines TRBV24-1 with TRBJ2-1; TCRdb lists TRBD2, though no DNA is available to test this call. Germline V gene lookup returns CDR1 KGHDR and CDR2 SFDVKD. The CDR3 runs to 14 residues.

J is TRBJ2-1 and V is TRBV7-2; checking the TCRdb D call of TRBD2 is not possible without DNA. Germline V gene sequence: CDR1 SGHTA, CDR2 FQGNSA. This CDR3 region has 15 residues. The chain's CDR3 is CASSLPAGGVDEQFF.

V is TRBV12-3 or TRBV12-4 and J is TRBJ2-7; TCRdb gives TRBD2 as the D gene, but with no DNA this cannot be confirmed. CDR3 length: 14 residues. The CDR3 is CASSRLAGGYEQYF.

The CDR3 region is CASSQFPETGGGNEQYF. The chain joins TRBV4-1 to TRBJ2-7; TCRdb's assignment of TRBD1 cannot be checked, as there is no DNA. Germline V gene lookup returns CDR1 MGHRA and CDR2 YSYEKL. This CDR3 has 17 amino acids.

V and J are TRBV20-1 and TRBJ2-1; TCRdb's D gene call, TRBD2, goes unchecked for lack of DNA. Germline assignment: CDR1 DFQATT and CDR2 SNEGSKA (reference sequence). The CDR3 has 14 amino acids. This chain's CDR3 is CSARLWTSFDEQFF.

This chain connects TRBV7-9 to TRBJ1-1; no DNA is available, so the TRBD1 call from TCRdb remains unchecked. The CDR3 has 14 amino acids. Germline CDR1 and CDR2: SEHNR and FQNEAQ (reference sequence). The CDR3 loop is CASSVRQVHTEAFF.

The chain carries TRBV12-3 or TRBV12-4 and TRBJ1-1. The CDR3 loop spans 13 amino acids. The CDR3 is CASSIILNTEAFF.